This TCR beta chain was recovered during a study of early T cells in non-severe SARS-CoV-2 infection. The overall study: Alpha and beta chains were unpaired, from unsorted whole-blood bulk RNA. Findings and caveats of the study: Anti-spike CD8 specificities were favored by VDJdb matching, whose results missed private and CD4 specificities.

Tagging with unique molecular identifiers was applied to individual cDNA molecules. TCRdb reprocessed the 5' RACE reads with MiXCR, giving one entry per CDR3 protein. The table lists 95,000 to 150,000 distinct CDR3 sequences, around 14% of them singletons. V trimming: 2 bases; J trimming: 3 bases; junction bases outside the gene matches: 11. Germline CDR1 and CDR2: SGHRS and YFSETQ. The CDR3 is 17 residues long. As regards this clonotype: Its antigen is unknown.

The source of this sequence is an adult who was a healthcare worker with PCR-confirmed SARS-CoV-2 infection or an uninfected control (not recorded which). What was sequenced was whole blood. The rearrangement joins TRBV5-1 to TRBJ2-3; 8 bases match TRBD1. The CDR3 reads CASSFVRQGSVTDTQYF. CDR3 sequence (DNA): TGCGCCAGCAGCTTTGTCCGACAGGGGAGTGTAACAGATACGCAGTATTTT.